The entry below describes one TCR beta chain. This sample stems from a study of blood T cell repertoires in COVID-19. This CDR3 comprises 15 residues. V lost 5 bases to trimming and J lost 2 bases, with 11 bases between them. Germline V gene lookup returns CDR1 SGHRS and CDR2 YFSETQ. Repertoires were generated with immunoSEQ multiplex PCR, while TCRdb's copy carries only in-frame clones and drops some. The data show under 200,000 clones, about 85% seen once. The V gene is TRBV5-1, the J gene TRBJ2-6; a weak D match, TRBD1 (6 bases). The sequence was collected from a man between 18 and 35 years old with acute or convalescent COVID-19. The sample comprised peripheral blood. CDR3 sequence: CASRMGATGANVLTF. In DNA, the CDR3 is TGCGCCAGCAGAATGGGGGCGACTGGGGCCAACGTCCTGACTTTC.